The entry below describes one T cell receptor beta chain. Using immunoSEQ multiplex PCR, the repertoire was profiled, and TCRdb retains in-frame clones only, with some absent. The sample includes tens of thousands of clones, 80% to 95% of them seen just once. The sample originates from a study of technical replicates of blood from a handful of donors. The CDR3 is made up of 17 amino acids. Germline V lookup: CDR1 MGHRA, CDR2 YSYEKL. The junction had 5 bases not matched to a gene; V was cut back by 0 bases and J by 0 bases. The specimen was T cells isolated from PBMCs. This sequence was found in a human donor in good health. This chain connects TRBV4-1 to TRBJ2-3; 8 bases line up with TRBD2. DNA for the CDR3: TGCGCCAGCAGCCAAGACCTAGCGGGCTATAGCACAGATACGCAGTATTTT. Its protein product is CASSQDLAGYSTDTQYF.